This section outlines one T cell receptor (beta chain) sequence together with its context. Its antigen remains unidentified. The data were obtained in a study of graft-versus-host responses after intestinal transplantation. Study-wide background: Following induction with anti-thymocyte globulin, all recipients were given tacrolimus and steroids for three to four years.

Notes on the study in general: GvH clones surfaced in recipient marrow, some emerging earlier in ileum or blood. Association was observed between peak circulating GvH clone levels and early post-transplant HvG declines. Where graft-donor T cell macrochimerism was present, patients had high graft-versus-host to host-versus-graft clonal ratios in allografts.

Sequencing was performed with immunoSEQ multiplex PCR; in TCRdb, only in-frame clones are kept and a portion is missing. This sample has tens of thousands of clones, with 89% found just once. The length of the CDR3 is 15 residues. Trimming cost V 2 bases and J 2 bases; bases outside gene matches: 6. Germline loops: CDR1 KGHSH, CDR2 LQKENI. The rearrangement links TRBV18 to TRBJ2-7, with 7 bases lining up with TRBD1. The source was unstimulated CD8+ T cells sorted from spleen or lymph node cells, collected before intestinal transplant. The clonotype originates from a human donor who received an intestinal transplant. CDR3 nucleotide sequence: TGTGCCAGCTCACCAGTCCCCGACAGGGCCTACGAGCAGTACTTC. Protein: CASSPVPDRAYEQYF. The full variable domain, rest sourced from reference TRBV18 and TRBJ2-7, is NAGVMQNPRHLVRRRGQEARLRCSPMKGHSHVYWYRQLPEEGLKFMVYLQKENIIDESGMPKERFSAEFPKEGPSILRIQQVVRGDSAAYFCASSPVPDRAYEQYFGPGTRLTVT.